The rows below give T cell receptor beta chains drawn from one sample of a study of cytomegalovirus exposure and HLA in healthy donors. Produced via immunoSEQ multiplex PCR; TCRdb's table is partial and in-frame only. The table shows 150,000 or so clones, with just under 75% occurring only once. The sample consisted of PBMCs. Receptors originate from a woman between 18 and 30 years old in good health and CMV-seronegative. The CDR3 runs from the conserved cysteine through the conserved F or W. The order of the fields is V gene, J gene, clone size, D gene, CDR3 protein, CDR3 DNA. A D gene is named only where the DNA matches it firmly. Clone size, where shown, is once, few, many, or a class for clones that have expanded.

TRBV2	TRBJ2-3	NA	TRBD1	CASSGFWGQSTDTQYF	TGTGCCAGCAGTGGATTCTGGGGACAGTCCACAGATACGCAGTATTTT
TRBV6-5	TRBJ1-1	NA	TRBD1	CASRDGQGHTEAFF	TGTGCCAGCAGGGACGGACAGGGACACACTGAAGCTTTCTTT
TRBV4-3	TRBJ1-1	NA	NA	CASSQDLGTANTEAFF	TGCGCCAGCAGCCAGGACCTCGGGACTGCGAACACTGAAGCTTTCTTT
TRBV10-3	TRBJ2-2	NA	NA	CAISGRNTGELFF	TGTGCCATCAGTGGGAGGAACACCGGGGAGCTGTTTTTT
TRBV6-5	TRBJ1-1	NA	NA	CASSYTARNTEAFF	TGTGCCAGCAGTTACACAGCCCGGAACACTGAAGCTTTCTTT
TRBV20-1	TRBJ1-4	NA	NA	CSAQTRGKLFF	TGCAGTGCTCAGACCAGGGGAAAACTGTTTTTT
TRBV4-3	TRBJ2-1	NA	NA	CASSQELLVEQFF	TGCGCCAGCAGCCAAGAATTGCTAGTGGAGCAGTTCTTC
TRBV11-1	TRBJ1-2	NA	NA	CASSLAGTDYGYTF	TGTGCCAGCAGCTTAGCGGGCACAGACTATGGCTACACCTTC
TRBV4-2	TRBJ1-4	few	TRBD1	CASSQQGAANEKLFF	TGTGCCAGCAGCCAGCAGGGGGCAGCTAATGAAAAACTGTTTTTT
TRBV4-3	TRBJ1-3	NA	NA	CASSQGPRQGGNTIYF	TGCGCCAGCAGCCAAGGTCCCCGGCAGGGAGGTAACACCATATATTTT
TRBV18	TRBJ1-6	NA	TRBD1	CASSPRDRGGSPLHF	TGTGCCAGCTCACCACGGGACAGGGGCGGTTCACCCCTCCACTTT
TRBV10-3	TRBJ1-5	NA	TRBD1	CAISKGVTGDNQPQHF	TGTGCCATCAGCAAAGGAGTGACAGGGGATAATCAGCCCCAGCATTTT
TRBV15	TRBJ1-5	NA	NA	CATSRDNFYSNQPQHF	TGTGCCACCAGCAGGGACAATTTTTATAGCAATCAGCCCCAGCATTTT
TRBV18	TRBJ2-1	NA	TRBD2	CASSRTSGRHEQFF	TGTGCCAGCTCACGGACTAGCGGGAGGCATGAGCAGTTCTTC
TRBV5-8	TRBJ2-7	NA	NA	CASSHRQTNSYEQYF	TGTGCCAGCAGCCACCGACAGACCAATTCCTACGAGCAGTACTTC
TRBV30	TRBJ1-3	NA	TRBD1	CACTRTGGGGNTIYF	TGTGCCTGCACCCGGACAGGGGGAGGCGGAAACACCATATATTTT
TRBV30	TRBJ2-1	NA	NA	CARSEGKSYNEQFF	TGTGCCCGTTCGGAGGGGAAATCCTACAATGAGCAGTTCTTC
TRBV5-1	TRBJ1-2	few	TRBD1	CASSVDTGVPLLNYGYTF	TGCGCCAGCAGCGTGGATACAGGGGTCCCTTTGCTCAACTATGGCTACACCTTC
TRBV10-3	TRBJ1-5	NA	NA	CASSTPSSNQPQHF	TGTGCCAGCTCGACACCTTCTAGCAATCAGCCCCAGCATTTT
TRBV6-5	TRBJ2-1	NA	TRBD2	CASRSGGAKYNEQFF	TGTGCCAGCAGAAGCGGGGGGGCTAAATACAATGAGCAGTTCTTC
TRBV6-1	TRBJ1-5	NA	NA	CASSYGQAEGQPQHF	TGTGCCAGCAGCTACGGGCAGGCGGAGGGCCAGCCCCAGCATTTT
TRBV4-3	TRBJ2-1	NA	NA	CASSQDRYSYNEQFF	TGCGCCAGCAGCCAAGATAGATACAGCTACAATGAGCAGTTCTTC
TRBV21-1	TRBJ2-2	NA	NA	CASSKSLRQGKNTGELFF	TGTGCCAGCAGCAAATCCTTGCGGCAGGGAAAGAACACCGGGGAGCTGTTTTTT
TRBV5-4	TRBJ2-5	NA	TRBD2	CASSLEGGGGETQYF	TGTGCCAGCAGCTTGGAGGGCGGGGGGGGAGAGACCCAGTACTTC
TRBV27	TRBJ1-5	few	NA	CASALLGGGIGQPQHF	TGTGCCAGCGCCCTATTAGGAGGAGGGATTGGTCAGCCCCAGCATTTT
TRBV15	TRBJ2-1	NA	TRBD2	CATSRALAGETYNEQFF	TGTGCCACCAGCAGAGCTCTAGCGGGAGAAACCTACAATGAGCAGTTCTTC
TRBV5-1	TRBJ1-1	NA	NA	CASSQTGGTEAFF	TGCGCCAGCAGCCAGACGGGGGGGACTGAAGCTTTCTTT
TRBV11-3	TRBJ2-1	NA	TRBD2	CASSFSSGRGNNEQFF	TGTGCCAGCAGCTTCAGTAGCGGGAGAGGCAACAATGAGCAGTTCTTC
TRBV7-8	TRBJ2-4	NA	NA	CASSLGGQYLAKNIQYF	TGTGCCAGCAGCTTAGGGGGGCAGTACCTAGCCAAAAACATTCAGTACTTC
TRBV27	TRBJ2-3	NA	TRBD2	CASRPQRGRGDTQYF	TGTGCCAGCAGGCCTCAGCGGGGGCGGGGAGATACGCAGTATTTT
TRBV11-2	TRBJ2-2	few	TRBD2	CASSLDGTSGRVHTGELFF	TGTGCCAGCAGCTTAGATGGGACTAGCGGGAGGGTTCACACCGGGGAGCTGTTTTTT
TRBV4-3	TRBJ1-1	NA	NA	CASSQVRGTYGNTEAFF	TGCGCCAGCAGCCAAGTCCGCGGGACCTACGGAAACACTGAAGCTTTCTTT
TRBV7-2	TRBJ2-1	NA	TRBD2	CASSLSPPTTSGEQFF	TGTGCCAGCAGCTTATCCCCCCCAACGACTAGCGGGGAGCAGTTCTTC
TRBV7-2	TRBJ1-1	NA	NA	CASGGILNTEAFF	TGTGCCTCTGGGGGGATCTTGAACACTGAAGCTTTCTTT
TRBV7-3	TRBJ1-6	NA	TRBD1	CASSTGTGNSPLHF	TGTGCCAGCAGCACCGGGACAGGCAATTCACCCCTCCACTTT
TRBV7-9	TRBJ1-1	NA	NA	CASSLGQSYTEAFF	TGTGCCAGCAGCTTAGGGCAGTCGTACACTGAAGCTTTCTTT
TRBV19	TRBJ1-2	NA	TRBD1	CASLGQTHYGYTF	TGTGCCAGTTTGGGACAGACCCACTATGGCTACACCTTC
TRBV30	TRBJ1-5	NA	NA	CAWTLDGAGPQHF	TGTGCCTGGACCCTAGATGGGGCCGGGCCCCAGCATTTT
TRBV4-1	TRBJ2-1	NA	TRBD1	CASSQAPDRGSYNEQFF	TGCGCCAGCAGCCAAGCACCCGACAGGGGCTCCTACAATGAGCAGTTCTTC
TRBV10-1	TRBJ2-2	NA	TRBD1	CTSSESGQGIDTGELFF	TGCACCAGCAGTGAGTCGGGACAGGGGATAGACACCGGGGAGCTGTTTTTT
TRBV7-2	TRBJ2-3	few	NA	CASSLMGARTDTQYF	TGTGCCAGCAGCTTAATGGGGGCTAGGACAGATACGCAGTATTTT
TRBV28	TRBJ1-4	NA	NA	CATYITSGEKLFF	TGTGCCACCTATATTACCTCGGGGGAAAAACTGTTTTTT
TRBV5-6	TRBJ2-5	NA	NA	CASSSRLQETQYF	TGTGCCAGCAGCTCTAGGTTGCAAGAGACCCAGTACTTC
TRBV4-1	TRBJ2-3	NA	NA	CASSQDGLGTDTQYF	TGCGCCAGCAGCCAAGATGGACTTGGCACAGATACGCAGTATTTT
TRBV7-9	TRBJ1-1	once	NA	CASSLVQLGNTEAFF	TGTGCCAGCAGCTTGGTACAGCTGGGGAACACTGAAGCTTTCTTT
TRBV5-1	TRBJ2-2	NA	NA	CASSRDNTGELFF	TGCGCCAGCAGCCGAGATAACACCGGGGAGCTGTTTTTT
TRBV6-5	TRBJ1-1	NA	TRBD1	CASRTLQGANTEAFF	TGTGCCAGCAGAACCCTCCAGGGGGCTAACACTGAAGCTTTCTTT
TRBV6-1	TRBJ1-6	NA	NA	CASQGSSYNSPLHF	TGTGCCAGCCAGGGGAGCTCCTATAATTCACCCCTCCACTTT
TRBV7-2	TRBJ2-7	NA	NA	CASSPPPRRPSYEQYF	TGTGCCAGCAGCCCACCCCCCCGGCGGCCGTCCTACGAGCAGTACTTC
TRBV7-9	TRBJ2-1	NA	TRBD1	CASSLGGRTGPNNEQFF	TGTGCCAGCAGCTTAGGGGGGCGGACAGGGCCAAACAATGAGCAGTTCTTC
TRBV11-2	TRBJ2-2	NA	TRBD2	CASSYSGGARTGELFF	TGTGCCAGCAGCTATAGCGGGGGGGCCAGGACCGGGGAGCTGTTTTTT
TRBV9	TRBJ2-2	NA	NA	CASTPGTTNTGELFF	TGTGCCAGCACCCCCGGGACAACGAACACCGGGGAGCTGTTTTTT
TRBV6-1	TRBJ1-1	NA	TRBD1	CASSARQGAEAFF	TGTGCCAGCAGTGCCCGACAGGGGGCTGAAGCTTTCTTT
TRBV7-2	TRBJ1-1	NA	NA	CASSLTVNTEAFF	TGTGCCAGCAGCCTGACAGTAAACACTGAAGCTTTCTTT